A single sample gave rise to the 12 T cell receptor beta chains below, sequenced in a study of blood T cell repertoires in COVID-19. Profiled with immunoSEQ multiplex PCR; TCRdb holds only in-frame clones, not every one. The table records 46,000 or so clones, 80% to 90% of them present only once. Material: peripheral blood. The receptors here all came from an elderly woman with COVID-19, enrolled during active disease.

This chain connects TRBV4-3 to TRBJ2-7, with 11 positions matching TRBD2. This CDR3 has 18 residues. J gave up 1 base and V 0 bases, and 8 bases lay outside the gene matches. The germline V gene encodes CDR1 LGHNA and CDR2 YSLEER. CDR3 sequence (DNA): TGCGCCAGCAGCCAAGATAGGTCGACTAGCGGGATATCCTACGAGCAGTACTTC. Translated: CASSQDRSTSGISYEQYF.

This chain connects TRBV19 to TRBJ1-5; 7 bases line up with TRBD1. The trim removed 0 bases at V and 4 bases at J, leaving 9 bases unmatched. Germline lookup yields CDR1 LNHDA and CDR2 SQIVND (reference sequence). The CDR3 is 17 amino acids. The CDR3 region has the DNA TGTGCCAGTAGTATAGATCTATTGAGGGGGCGGAATCAGCCCCAGCATTTT. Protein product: CASSIDLLRGRNQPQHF. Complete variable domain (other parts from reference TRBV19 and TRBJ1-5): DGGITQSPKYLFRKEGQNVTLSCEQNLNHDAMYWYRQDPGQGLRLIYYSQIVNDFQKGDIAEGYSVSREKKESFPLTVTSAQKNPTAFYLCASSIDLLRGRNQPQHFGDGTRLSIL.

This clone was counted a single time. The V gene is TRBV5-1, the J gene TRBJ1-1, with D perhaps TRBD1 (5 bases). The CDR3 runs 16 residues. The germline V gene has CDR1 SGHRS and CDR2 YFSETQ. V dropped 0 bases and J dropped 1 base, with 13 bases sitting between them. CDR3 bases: TGCGCCAGCAGCTTGGCCCCCCAGGGAGGGAACACTGAAGCTTTCTTT. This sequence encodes CASSLAPQGGNTEAFF.

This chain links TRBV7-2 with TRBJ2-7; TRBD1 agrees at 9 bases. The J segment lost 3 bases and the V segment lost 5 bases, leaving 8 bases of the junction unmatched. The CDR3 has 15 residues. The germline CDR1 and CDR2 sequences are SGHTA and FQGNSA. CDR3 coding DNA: TGTGCCAGCAGCCCTCAGACAGGGGGTGGCTACGAGCAGTACTTC. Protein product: CASSPQTGGGYEQYF.

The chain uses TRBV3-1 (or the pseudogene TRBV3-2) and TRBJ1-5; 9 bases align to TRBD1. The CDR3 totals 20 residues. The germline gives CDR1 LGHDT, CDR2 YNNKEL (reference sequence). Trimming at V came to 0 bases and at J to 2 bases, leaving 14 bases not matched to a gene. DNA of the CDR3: TGTGCCAGCAGCCAAGAGGGGACAGGGATTATTTTCACGGGCAATCAGCCCCAGCATTTT. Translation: CASSQEGTGIIFTGNQPQHF.

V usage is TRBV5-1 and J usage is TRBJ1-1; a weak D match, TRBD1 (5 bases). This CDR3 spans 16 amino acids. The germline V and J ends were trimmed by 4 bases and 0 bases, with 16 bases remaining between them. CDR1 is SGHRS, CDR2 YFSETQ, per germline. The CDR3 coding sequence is TGCGCCAGCAGCCCGCTGATAGGGGCCATGAACACTGAAGCTTTCTTT. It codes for CASSPLIGAMNTEAFF.

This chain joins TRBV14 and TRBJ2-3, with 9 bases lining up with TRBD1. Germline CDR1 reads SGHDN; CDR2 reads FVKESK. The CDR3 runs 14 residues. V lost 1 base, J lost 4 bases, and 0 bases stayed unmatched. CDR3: CASSQGQGADTQYF. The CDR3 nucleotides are TGTGCCAGCAGCCAAGGACAGGGGGCAGATACGCAGTATTTT.

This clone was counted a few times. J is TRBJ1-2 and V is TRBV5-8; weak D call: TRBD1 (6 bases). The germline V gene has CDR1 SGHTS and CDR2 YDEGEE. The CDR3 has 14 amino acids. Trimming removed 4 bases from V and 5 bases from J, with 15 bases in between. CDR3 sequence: CASSPGGAWYGYTF. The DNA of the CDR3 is TGTGCCAGCAGCCCCGGGGGGGCTTGGTATGGCTACACCTTC.

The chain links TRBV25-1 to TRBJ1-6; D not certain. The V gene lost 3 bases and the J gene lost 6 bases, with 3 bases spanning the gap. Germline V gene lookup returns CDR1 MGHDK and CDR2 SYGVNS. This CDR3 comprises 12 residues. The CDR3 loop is CASSDRNSPLHF. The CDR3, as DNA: TGTGCCAGCAGTGACCGTAATTCACCCCTCCACTTT. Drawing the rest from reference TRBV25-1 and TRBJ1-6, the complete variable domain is EADIYQTPRYLVIGTGKKITLECSQTMGHDKMYWYQQDPGMELHLIHYSYGVNSTEKGDLSSESTVSRIRTEHFPLTLESARPSHTSQYLCASSDRNSPLHFGNGTRLTVT.

Written as DNA, the CDR3 is TGTGCCAGCAGTTACTCCCCCTCGGGACAGGTGGAGACCCAGTACTTC. Translation: CASSYSPSGQVETQYF. The J gene is TRBJ2-5, the V gene TRBV6-2 or TRBV6-3; 8 bases agree with TRBD1. Germline CDR1 reads MNHEY; CDR2 reads SVGEGT. This CDR3 region has 16 residues. The trim removed 0 bases at V and 5 bases at J, leaving 8 bases unmatched.

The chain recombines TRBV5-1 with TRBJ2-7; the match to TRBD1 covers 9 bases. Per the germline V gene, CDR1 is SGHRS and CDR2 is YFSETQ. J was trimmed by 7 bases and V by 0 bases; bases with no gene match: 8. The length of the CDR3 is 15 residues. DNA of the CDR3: TGCGCCAGCAGCTTGGCGGGGGACAGGGTTGGGGAGCAGTACTTC. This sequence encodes CASSLAGDRVGEQYF.

CDR3 nucleotide sequence: TGTGCCAGCGGGAATGGGGTTCCAGAGGGTGAGCAGTTCTTC. This codes for CASGNGVPEGEQFF. This chain uses TRBV19 with TRBJ2-1, with D possibly TRBD2 on 5 matching bases. CDR1 LNHDA and CDR2 SQIVND come from the germline V gene (reference sequence). The V gene lost 9 bases and the J gene lost 9 bases, with 21 bases spanning the gap. The length of the CDR3 is 14 residues.